This T cell receptor (beta chain) was identified in a study of OX40 agonist ivuxolimab in advanced cancers. Some background on the complete study: Ivuxolimab was an agonistic, fully human IgG2 monoclonal antibody directed against OX40 (CD134), a costimulatory receptor. Intravenous ivuxolimab was administered to patients every 2 weeks at six dose levels: 0.01, 0.1, 0.3, 1.5, 3 and 10 mg/kg. Of the approximately 54 dose-escalation patients, hepatocellular carcinoma was present in some 19, melanoma in approximately 15, renal cell carcinoma in 9 and head and neck cancer in 9. In the dose-escalation cohort, around four fifths of patients were male, and the mean age was approximately 60 years, with a range of roughly 23 to 85. Prior anti-PD-1, anti-PD-L1 or anti-CTLA-4 therapy was permitted, and checkpoint inhibitors had been received by less than 45% of dose-escalation patients. Partial responses occurred in three dose-escalation patients, of whom one had hepatocellular carcinoma and two had cutaneous melanoma. Peripheral TCRbeta sequencing aimed to test whether ivuxolimab altered TCR sequence diversity and caused clonal T-cell expansion. The monotherapy dose-escalation portion (N ≈ 57 patients) of the phase I ivuxolimab trial is reported in the paper.

Relative to germline, V is 4 bases shorter and J is 6 bases shorter, with 13 bases between their ends. Taken from the germline V gene, the CDR1 and CDR2 loops are MGHRA and YSYEKL. The CDR3 spans 13 residues, from the cysteine through the phenylalanine. The retained sequence is limited to the CDR3, 39 bases, with the frame set at the first base. The research as a whole found: After ivuxolimab, more expanded clones were found on average in CD8+ T cells than in CD4+ T cells. The antigen specificity of the clonally expanded peripheral T cells was not determined. Low levels of normalized T-cell clonal expansion were also seen in some patients who did not respond. At doses of 0.1 to 3.0 mg/kg, clonal expansion of both CD4+ and CD8+ blood T cells was observed from baseline to week 6. In the 0.1-3.0 mg/kg groups, partial responders had among the lowest normalized peripheral clonal expansion, particularly in CD8+ T cells.

As concerns this clone: No antigen is known for it. Per-base quality was not reported, and no clone a single base away is much larger than it.

Genomic DNA was extracted from sorted cells for sequencing of the TCRbeta CDR3 region. The immunoSEQ Assay was used for sequencing of TCRbeta CDR3 regions. Entries here come from immuneACCESS through TCRdb and include only in-frame sequences with V and J called. Some clones fail to appear in such tables; in the studies checked, an unresolved V gene covers under half of the shortfall, and the cause of the remainder is unknown. For this sample the table gives tens of thousands of clones, of which about 88% were detected only once. In total, the top ten clones hold 13% of the sample. The trial excluded patients who had a history of autoimmune disease or who were on systemic immunosuppression. Peripheral blood for TCR sequencing was collected from all dose cohorts at baseline, on cycle 4 day 1, and on cycle 7 day 1. Samples came from an open-label, multicenter, first-in-human phase I dose-escalation trial of ivuxolimab. Adults with locally advanced or metastatic melanoma, renal cell carcinoma, hepatocellular carcinoma or head and neck squamous cell carcinoma were enrolled in the trial. Before TCR sequencing, CD4+ and CD8+ T cells were separately sorted from peripheral blood.

This TCR derives from an adult with an advanced solid tumor such as melanoma, head and neck, liver or kidney cancer. The sample in question was CD4+ or CD8+ T cells sorted from blood, obtained in a trial of the OX40 agonist ivuxolimab. This sequence uses TRBV4-1 and TRBJ2-7; the D gene is possibly TRBD1, with 6 bases matching. DNA sequence: TGCGCCAGCAGCCCCCGAAGGGGGATCGAGCAGTACTTC. This gives the protein CASSPRRGIEQYF.